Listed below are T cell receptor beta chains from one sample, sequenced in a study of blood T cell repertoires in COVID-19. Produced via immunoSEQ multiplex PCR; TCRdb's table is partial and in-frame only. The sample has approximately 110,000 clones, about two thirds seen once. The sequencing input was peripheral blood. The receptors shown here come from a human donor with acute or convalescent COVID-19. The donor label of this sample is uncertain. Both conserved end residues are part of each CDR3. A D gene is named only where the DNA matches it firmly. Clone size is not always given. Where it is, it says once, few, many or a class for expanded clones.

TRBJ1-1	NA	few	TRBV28	CASSRPPGIQPGNTEAFF	TGTGCCAGCAGCCGACCGCCCGGGATCCAACCTGGGAACACTGAAGCTTTCTTT
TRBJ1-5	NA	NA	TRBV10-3	CAISASGQNQPQHF	TGTGCCATCAGTGCCTCTGGACAGAATCAGCCCCAGCATTTT
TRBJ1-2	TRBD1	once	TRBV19	CASSDRGLSGYTF	TGTGCCAGTAGTGACAGGGGTTTAAGCGGCTACACCTTC
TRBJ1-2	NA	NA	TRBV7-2	CASSLGRGTGGYTF	TGTGCCAGCAGCTTAGGTCGGGGTACGGGTGGCTACACCTTC
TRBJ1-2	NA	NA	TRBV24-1	CATSDPTDSRATF	TGTGCCACCAGTGACCCGACGGACAGCCGGGCCACCTTC
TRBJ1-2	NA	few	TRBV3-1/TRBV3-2	CASSQGHNNYGYTF	TGTGCCAGCAGCCAAGGACATAATAACTATGGCTACACCTTC
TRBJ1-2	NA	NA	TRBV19	CASSASAGGDYGYTF	TGTGCCAGTAGTGCAAGCGCTGGAGGAGACTATGGCTACACCTTC
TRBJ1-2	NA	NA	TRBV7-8	CASSLEYGTSGYTF	TGTGCCAGCAGCTTAGAATATGGGACATCTGGCTACACCTTC
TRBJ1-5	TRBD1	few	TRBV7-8	CASSLQGNQPQHF	TGTGCCAGCAGCCTACAGGGGAACCAGCCCCAGCATTTT
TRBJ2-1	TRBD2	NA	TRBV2	CASSASGLGSYNEQFF	TGTGCCAGCAGTGCCTCGGGACTAGGCTCCTACAATGAGCAGTTCTTC
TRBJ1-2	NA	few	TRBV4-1	CASSPGGAGYGYTF	TGCGCCAGCAGCCCAGGCGGGGCCGGCTATGGCTACACCTTC
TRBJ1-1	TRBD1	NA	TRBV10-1	CASSGQGRTEAFF	TGCGCCAGCAGTGGACAGGGTCGGACTGAAGCTTTCTTT
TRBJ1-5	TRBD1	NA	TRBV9	CASSTTGAVNQPQHF	TGTGCCAGCAGCACAACAGGGGCGGTCAATCAGCCCCAGCATTTT
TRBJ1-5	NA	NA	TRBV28	CASRGQGGYQPQHF	TGTGCCAGCAGAGGGCAGGGAGGTTATCAGCCCCAGCATTTT
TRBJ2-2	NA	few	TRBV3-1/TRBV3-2	CASSRTGSKRTGELFF	TGTGCCAGCAGCCGAACCGGGTCCAAGAGGACCGGGGAGCTGTTTTTT
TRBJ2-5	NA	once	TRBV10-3	CAISSGQETQYF	TGTGCCATCAGTAGCGGGCAAGAGACCCAGTACTTC
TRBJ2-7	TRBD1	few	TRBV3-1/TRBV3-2	CASSFGTGGYEQYF	TGTGCCAGCAGCTTCGGGACAGGGGGCTACGAGCAGTACTTC
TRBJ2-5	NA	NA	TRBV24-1	CATSAGQETQYF	TGTGCCACCAGTGCAGGGCAAGAGACCCAGTACTTC
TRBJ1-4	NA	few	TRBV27	CASSFGAGDEKLFF	TGTGCCAGCAGTTTCGGGGCAGGGGATGAAAAACTGTTTTTT
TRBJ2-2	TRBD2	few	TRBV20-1	CSASLGLAGGNTGELFF	TGCAGTGCTAGTCTCGGACTAGCGGGGGGGAACACCGGGGAGCTGTTTTTT
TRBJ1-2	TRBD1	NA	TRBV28	CASRWDSNYGYTF	TGTGCCAGCAGGTGGGACAGCAACTATGGCTACACCTTC
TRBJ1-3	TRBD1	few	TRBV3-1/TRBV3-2	CASSHQGVGNTIYF	TGTGCCAGCAGCCACCAGGGGGTTGGAAACACCATATATTTT
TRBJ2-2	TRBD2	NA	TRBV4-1	CASSSGGTNTGELFF	TGCGCCAGCTCTAGCGGGGGGACGAACACCGGGGAGCTGTTTTTT
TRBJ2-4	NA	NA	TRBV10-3	CAISETGLAKNIQYF	TGTGCCATCAGCGAGACGGGTTTAGCCAAAAACATTCAGTACTTC
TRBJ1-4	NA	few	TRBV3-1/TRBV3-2	CASTSQTTNEKLFF	TGTGCCAGCACCTCGCAGACAACTAATGAAAAACTGTTTTTT
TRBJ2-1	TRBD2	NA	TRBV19	CASLSGTSGGRSYNEQFF	TGTGCCAGCCTTTCCGGGACTAGCGGGGGGCGCTCCTACAATGAGCAGTTCTTC
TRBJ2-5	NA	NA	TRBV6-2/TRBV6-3	CASSYSGGTQYF	TGTGCCAGCAGTTACAGCGGAGGAACCCAGTACTTC
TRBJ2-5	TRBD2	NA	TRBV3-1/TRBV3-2	CASSFRSAGETQYF	TGTGCCAGCAGCTTCCGGTCAGCGGGGGAGACCCAGTACTTC
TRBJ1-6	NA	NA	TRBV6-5	CASSFGQNSPLHF	TGTGCCAGCAGTTTCGGACAGAATTCACCCCTCCACTTT
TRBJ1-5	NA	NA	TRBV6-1	CASSPWAVNQPQHF	TGTGCCAGCAGTCCGTGGGCCGTTAATCAGCCCCAGCATTTT
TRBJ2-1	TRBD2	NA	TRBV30	CAWSVRASGGRGEQFF	TGTGCCTGGAGTGTTCGTGCTAGCGGGGGGCGGGGTGAGCAGTTCTTC
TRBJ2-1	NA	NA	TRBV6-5	CASRTGSYNEQFF	TGTGCCAGCAGGACAGGATCCTACAATGAGCAGTTCTTC
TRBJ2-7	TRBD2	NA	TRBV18	CASSPQGRLSGEHEQYF	TGTGCCAGCTCACCCCAAGGGCGGCTTAGCGGGGAACACGAGCAGTACTTC
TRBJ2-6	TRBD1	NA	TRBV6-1	CASSEVRGLLAGANVLTF	TGTGCCAGCAGTGAAGTCAGGGGGTTGCTCGCTGGGGCCAACGTCCTGACTTTC
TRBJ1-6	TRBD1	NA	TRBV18	CASSPTGTGPLSLHF	TGTGCCAGCTCACCGACCGGGACAGGGCCCTTATCCCTCCACTTT
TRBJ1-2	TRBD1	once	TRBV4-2	CASSQAGQGFGYTF	TGTGCCAGCAGCCAAGCCGGACAGGGCTTTGGCTACACCTTC
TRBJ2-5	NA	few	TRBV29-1	CSVGKESYQETQYF	TGCAGCGTTGGCAAGGAGAGCTACCAAGAGACCCAGTACTTC
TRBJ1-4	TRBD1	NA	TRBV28	CASRSDRGGEKLFF	TGTGCCAGCAGATCGGACAGGGGGGGTGAAAAACTGTTTTTT
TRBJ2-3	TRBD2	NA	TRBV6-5	CASKRLAGGVDTQYF	TGTGCCAGCAAAAGACTAGCGGGGGGGGTAGATACGCAGTATTTT
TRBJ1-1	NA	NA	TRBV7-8	CASSFIVAGLPTEAFF	TGTGCCAGCAGCTTTATTGTAGCAGGGCTCCCCACTGAAGCTTTCTTT
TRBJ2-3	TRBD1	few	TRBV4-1	CASSQETGTGYSDTQYF	TGCGCCAGCAGCCAAGAGACCGGGACAGGTTATTCGGATACGCAGTATTTT
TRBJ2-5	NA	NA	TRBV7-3	CASSRGEEETQYF	TGTGCCAGCAGCCGCGGGGAGGAAGAGACCCAGTACTTC
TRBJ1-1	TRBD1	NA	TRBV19	CASSIRTGLNTEAFF	TGTGCCAGTAGTATAAGGACAGGGTTGAACACTGAAGCTTTCTTT
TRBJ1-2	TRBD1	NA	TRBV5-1	CASSRLGTGGGGNGYTF	TGCGCCAGCAGCAGACTCGGGACAGGCGGCGGAGGAAATGGCTACACCTTC
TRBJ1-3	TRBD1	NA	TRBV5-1	CASSLWGQDGNTIYF	TGCGCCAGCAGCTTGTGGGGACAGGACGGAAACACCATATATTTT